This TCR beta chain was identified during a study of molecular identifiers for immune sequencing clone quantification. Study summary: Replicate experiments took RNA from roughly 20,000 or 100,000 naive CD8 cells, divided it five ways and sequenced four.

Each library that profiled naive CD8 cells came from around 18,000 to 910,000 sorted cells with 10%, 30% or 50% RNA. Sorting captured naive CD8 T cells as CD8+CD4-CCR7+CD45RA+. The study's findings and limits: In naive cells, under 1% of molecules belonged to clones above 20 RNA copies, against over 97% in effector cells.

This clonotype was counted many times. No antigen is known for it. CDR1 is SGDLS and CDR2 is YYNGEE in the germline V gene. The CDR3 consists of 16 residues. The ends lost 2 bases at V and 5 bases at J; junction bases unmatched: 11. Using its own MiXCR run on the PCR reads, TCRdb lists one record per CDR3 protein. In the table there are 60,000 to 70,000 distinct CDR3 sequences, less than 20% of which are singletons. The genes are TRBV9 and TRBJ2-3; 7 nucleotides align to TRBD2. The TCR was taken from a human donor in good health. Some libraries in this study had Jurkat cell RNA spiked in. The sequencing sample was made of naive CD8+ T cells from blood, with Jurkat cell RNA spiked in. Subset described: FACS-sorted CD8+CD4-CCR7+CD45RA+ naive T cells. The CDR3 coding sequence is TGTGCCAGCAGCGTTTTTGCGGGAGCGCCGCTAGATACGCAGTATTTT. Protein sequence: CASSVFAGAPLDTQYF.